The 28 T cell receptor beta chains in this list originate from one sample, sequenced in a study of vaccination and CD4 T cells after COVID-19. No antigen is known for these receptors. This sample's treatment: roughly 11-day PBMC culture with coronavirus spike peptide pools or control peptides (ViraFEST assay). The assay that was used to sequence DNA from cultured CD4+ T cells was the Oncomine TCR Beta short-read assay. Using its own MiXCR run on the PCR reads, TCRdb lists one record per CDR3 protein. The sample lists about 5,500 distinct CDR3 sequences; 25% to 35% were seen once. The sample was CD4+ T cells from blood, cultured in vitro, taken after SARS-CoV-2 vaccination. The source of these receptors is a human donor who had recovered from COVID-19.

The genes are TRBV6-2 or TRBV6-3 and TRBJ2-7; 12 bases are a match to TRBD2. The CDR3 extends over 20 amino acids. CDR1 MNHEY and CDR2 SVGEGT come from the germline V gene. Losses at the gene ends were 1 base for V and 0 bases for J; bases not matched to a gene: 13. The CDR3 spells CASSYFPGTSGSKSSYEQYF. Here the CDR3 DNA reads TGTGCCAGCAGTTACTTCCCCGGGACTAGCGGGTCCAAGAGCTCCTACGAGCAGTACTTC.

This chain links TRBV10-3 with TRBJ1-6, with D perhaps matching TRBD1 (5 bases). The CDR3 runs to 14 residues. The germline gives CDR1 ENHRY, CDR2 SYGVKD. With 11 bases removed from V and 10 bases from J, the gap between germline ends came to 21 bases. CDR3 region: CAASPGQRNSPLHF. The CDR3 coding sequence is TGTGCCGCCAGTCCGGGGCAGCGTAACTCACCCCTCCACTTT.

This clonotype appeared a single time. This chain joins TRBV12-3 or TRBV12-4 and TRBJ2-5; D is possibly TRBD1 or TRBD2 (6 bases each). This CDR3 is 14 amino acids long. The germline V and J ends were trimmed by 6 bases and 5 bases, with 16 bases remaining between them. CDR3 protein: CASSNKGGAETQYF. The CDR3 nucleotides are TGTGCCAGCAGCAACAAGGGGGGCGCGGAGACCCAGTACTTC.

The table lists this clonotype with a few counts. The chain couples TRBV2 to TRBJ2-5, with 14 positions matching TRBD2. V trimming: 5 bases; J trimming: 4 bases; junction bases outside the gene matches: 15. CDR1 SNHLY and CDR2 FYNNEI come from the germline V gene. The CDR3 has 19 residues. CDR3 loop: CASSLTPGLAGGGPETQYF. CDR3 bases: TGTGCCAGCAGTCTCACACCCGGACTAGCGGGGGGCGGTCCAGAGACCCAGTACTTC.

By frequency in the sample, this clonotype is medium-sized (0.01 to 0.1%). This rearrangement joins TRBV28 to TRBJ1-6, with D perhaps matching TRBD1 (6 bases). Germline V gives CDR1 MDHEN, CDR2 SYDVKM. The CDR3 contains 13 residues. The V end was cut by 9 bases, the J end by 9 bases, with 15 bases between. In DNA form, the CDR3 reads TGTGCCAGTAGAAGGGAAGGGGGTTCACCCCTCCACTTT. Translated: CASRREGGSPLHF.

This clonotype is labeled as medium-sized (0.01 to 0.1%). The gene calls are TRBV20-1 and TRBJ2-3, with 7 bases aligning to TRBD2. This CDR3 comprises 14 residues. Germline-derived CDR1 and CDR2 are DFQATT and SNEGSKA (reference sequence). The ends lost 1 base at V and 0 bases at J; junction bases unmatched: 1. CDR3 sequence: CSARGLASTDTQYF. The CDR3 DNA reads TGCAGTGCTAGAGGACTAGCCAGCACAGATACGCAGTATTTT.

CDR3 bases: TGTGCCAGCAGCTTACTTCCGGAGACCCGCTACGAGCAGTACTTC. Amino acids: CASSLLPETRYEQYF. The gene calls are TRBV11-2 and TRBJ2-7; D is unresolved. V lost 2 bases, J lost 3 bases, and 14 bases lay in between. The CDR3 contains 15 residues. Germline CDR1 reads SGHAT; CDR2 reads FQNNGV.

As regards this clonotype: A junction end diverges from the germline sequence, so it may reflect a read error. The chain carries TRBV6-1 and TRBJ1-2, with 7 bases identical to TRBD1. The length of the CDR3 is 14 residues. The germline CDR1 and CDR2 sequences are MNHNS and SASEGT. CDR3 in DNA: TGTGCCAGCAGTGCGGAACAGGGGAACTGTGGCTACACCTTC. Its translation: CASSAEQGNCGYTF.

The chain is built from TRBV7-9 and TRBJ1-1; TRBD1 might be the D (5 bases). CDR1 is SEHNR and CDR2 is FQNEAQ in the germline V gene (reference sequence). The V end was cut by 5 bases, the J end by 4 bases, with 17 bases between. The CDR3 runs 15 residues. The CDR3 spells CASSNRDARGTEAFF. CDR3 bases: TGTGCCAGCAGCAACCGGGACGCCCGAGGCACTGAAGCTTTCTTT.

The chain employs TRBV2 and TRBJ1-2; D might be TRBD1 (5 bases). The CDR3 has 13 residues. Germline CDR1 SNHLY, CDR2 FYNNEI. V lost 6 bases to trimming and J lost 0 bases, with 8 bases between them. In DNA, the CDR3 is TGTGCCAGCAGGGGGCTTGCTAACTATGGCTACACCTTC. Encoded protein: CASRGLANYGYTF.

This clonotype has a handful of counts. A read error may account for a junction end that differs from germline. The chain recombines TRBV20-1 with TRBJ2-7, with D possibly being TRBD2 (5 bases). There are 11 residues in the CDR3. Per germline, CDR1 DFQATT and CDR2 SNEGSKA (reference sequence). The CDR3 sequence: CSARGGIHPVF. The CDR3 bases are TGCAGTGCTAGAGGAGGGATCCACCCGGTCTTC.

The chain has TRBV6-1 and TRBJ2-5, with D unresolved. Germline CDR1 and CDR2: MNHNS and SASEGT. The CDR3 is made up of 14 amino acids. V dropped 4 bases and J dropped 2 bases, with 11 bases sitting between them. The CDR3 coding sequence is TGTGCCAGCAGTGCATTTTGGGGTCAAGAGACCCAGTACTTC. It encodes CASSAFWGQETQYF.

This clonotype is labeled medium-sized. The chain combines TRBV6-1 with TRBJ2-5; the match to TRBD1 covers 7 bases. V shed 4 bases, J shed 5 bases, and the junction held 4 bases outside the gene matches. The CDR3 contains 13 residues. The germline V gene encodes CDR1 MNHNS and CDR2 SASEGT. CDR3 sequence reads: CASSGTGVETQYF. Written as DNA, the CDR3 is TGTGCCAGCAGTGGGACAGGAGTTGAGACCCAGTACTTC.

The chain links TRBV28 to TRBJ2-7, with 10 bases matching TRBD2. The CDR3 is 16 amino acids. Germline CDR1 is MDHEN and CDR2 is SYDVKM. The J segment lost 5 bases and the V segment lost 5 bases, leaving 12 bases of the junction unmatched. CDR3 loop: CASSGSSGSELNEQYF. In DNA form, the CDR3 reads TGTGCCAGCAGTGGTTCTAGCGGGAGTGAATTAAACGAGCAGTACTTC.

The genes are TRBV2 and TRBJ1-5; TRBD1 agrees at 8 bases. CDR1 and CDR2 from the germline V gene are SNHLY and FYNNEI. The CDR3 is made up of 14 amino acids. With V trimmed by 6 bases and J by 7 bases, 8 bases remained unmatched. CDR3: CASSRGQGRQPQHF. DNA of the CDR3: TGTGCCAGCAGCCGCGGACAGGGTAGGCAGCCCCAGCATTTT.

This clonotype is medium-sized within its sample. This chain uses TRBV20-1 with TRBJ2-5, with D perhaps matching TRBD1 or TRBD2 (5 bases each). Trimming removed 1 base from V and 2 bases from J, with 17 bases in between. The germline CDR1 and CDR2 sequences are DFQATT and SNEGSKA (reference sequence). This CDR3 is built from 16 residues. This CDR3 is CSARVWGSGYQETQYF. CDR3 coding DNA: TGCAGTGCTAGAGTATGGGGGAGTGGGTATCAAGAGACCCAGTACTTC.

This sequence joins TRBV6-2 or TRBV6-3 and TRBJ1-5; D not resolved. From germline, CDR1 is MNHEY and CDR2 SVGEGT. The CDR3 runs 15 residues. For the CDR3, the DNA is TGTGCAGCGGGAGGCCGCGGGATAAGCAATCAGCCCCAGCATTTT. It translates to CAAGGRGISNQPQHF.

A note on this clonotype: An end of the junction differs from the germline gene, which may be a read error. Written as DNA, the CDR3 is TGTGCCAGCAGCTACTCGGGGGGGGCGGTGGAGACCCAGTACTTC. It translates to CASSYSGGAVETQYF. The chain links TRBV6-2 or TRBV6-3 to TRBJ2-5, with 8 bases fitting TRBD2. Germline CDR1 and CDR2: MNHEY and SVGEGT. CDR3 size: 15 residues.

J is TRBJ1-2 and V is TRBV20-1; no definite D call. CDR1 is DFQATT, CDR2 SNEGSKA, per germline (reference sequence). Trimming shortened V by 0 bases and J by 0 bases, and 14 bases separated the two germline ends. This CDR3 has 16 amino acids. DNA of the CDR3: TGCAGTGCTAGAGATAGAGAGATACCAGCTAACTATGGCTACACCTTC. Translating gives CSARDREIPANYGYTF.

In this sample, this clonotype turned up a few times. V is TRBV11-3 and J is TRBJ2-7; possibly TRBD1 for D (6 bases). This CDR3 spans 10 amino acids. Deletions cut 4 bases from V and 12 bases from J, with 10 bases between. Germline CDR1 and CDR2: SGHNT and YENEEA. CDR3 DNA: TGTGCCAGCAGCTCACAGGGTAGGTACTTC. As protein: CASSSQGRYF. Full variable domain (remainder filled in from reference TRBV11-3 and TRBJ2-7): EAGVVQSPRYKIIEKKQPVAFWCNPISGHNTLYWYLQNLGQGPELLIRYENEEAVDDSQLPKDRFSAERLKGVDSTLKIQPAELGDSAVYLCASSSQGRYFGPGTRLTVT.

This rearrangement joins TRBV29-1 to TRBJ2-7, with D possibly being TRBD2 (7 bases). Germline V gene sequence: CDR1 SQVTM, CDR2 ANQGSEA. Trimming pared 4 bases from V and 0 bases from J, leaving 13 bases between. The CDR3 sequence is 14 residues long. The DNA for the CDR3 is TGCAGCGTTGTTGAGGGGGGGGGCTCCTACGAGCAGTACTTC. It yields the protein CSVVEGGGSYEQYF.

This clonotype was detected only a few times. The J gene is TRBJ2-3, the V gene TRBV20-1; 7 nucleotides align to TRBD1. From germline, CDR1 is DFQATT and CDR2 SNEGSKA (reference sequence). The trim removed 0 bases at V and 2 bases at J, leaving 8 bases unmatched. The CDR3 loop spans 16 amino acids. CDR3 bases: TGCAGTGCTAGAGATCAAATCAGGGGGTTCACAGATACGCAGTATTTT. Residues: CSARDQIRGFTDTQYF.

With regard to this clonotype: The junction does not match germline at one end; this may be a read error. The V and J genes are TRBV27 and TRBJ2-1; D is undetermined. This CDR3 is built from 13 residues. CDR1 is MNHEY and CDR2 is SMNVEV in the germline V gene (reference sequence). CDR3 loop: CASSSAEARFPVF. The CDR3 coding sequence is TGTGCCAGCAGTTCGGCCGAAGCTAGATTCCCAGTCTTC.

The genes are TRBV5-1 and TRBJ2-7; TRBD2 might be the D (6 bases). The CDR3 loop spans 14 amino acids. Germline V gene lookup returns CDR1 SGHRS and CDR2 YFSETQ. The V gene lost 1 base and the J gene lost 5 bases, with 13 bases spanning the gap. CDR3 bases: TGCGCCAGCAGCTTGCCCGGGGGTTTAGACGAGCAGTACTTC. Amino acid sequence: CASSLPGGLDEQYF.

This clonotype has just a few counts. V and J are TRBV11-3 and TRBJ1-6; the D is unclear. V was shortened by 7 bases and J by 10 bases, with 8 bases between the two germline ends. CDR3 length equals 11 residues. CDR1 is SGHNT and CDR2 is YENEEA in the germline V gene. Here the CDR3 reads CASKKESPLHF. In nucleotides, the CDR3 is TGTGCCAGCAAGAAGGAATCACCCCTCCACTTT.

The chain combines TRBV5-1 with TRBJ2-5; the D is unclear. V was cut by 4 bases and J by 2 bases, with 6 bases left in between. This CDR3 has 12 amino acids. Germline V gene lookup returns CDR1 SGHRS and CDR2 YFSETQ. The CDR3 reads CASSKFQETQYF. The DNA of the CDR3 is TGCGCCAGCAGCAAATTTCAAGAGACCCAGTACTTC.

CDR3 residues: CASSLPGTGVTEAFF. CDR3 DNA sequence: TGTGCCAGCAGCTTACCCGGGACAGGGGTAACTGAAGCTTTCTTT. V usage is TRBV5-4 and J usage is TRBJ1-1; 10 positions match TRBD1. The V segment lost 2 bases and the J segment 5 bases; nucleotides outside the gene matches: 6. The CDR3 sequence is 15 residues long. Looked up from germline, CDR1 is SGHNT and CDR2 is YYREEE (reference sequence).

This clonotype is judged medium-sized. The V and J genes are TRBV28 and TRBJ2-5, with 7 bases identical to TRBD2. Germline V gives CDR1 MDHEN, CDR2 SYDVKM. The CDR3 has 13 amino acids. The trim removed 3 bases at V and 9 bases at J, leaving 7 bases unmatched. As DNA, the CDR3 is TGTGCCAGCAGTTTGGGGCTAGCGGTGTCCCAGTACTTC. This encodes CASSLGLAVSQYF.